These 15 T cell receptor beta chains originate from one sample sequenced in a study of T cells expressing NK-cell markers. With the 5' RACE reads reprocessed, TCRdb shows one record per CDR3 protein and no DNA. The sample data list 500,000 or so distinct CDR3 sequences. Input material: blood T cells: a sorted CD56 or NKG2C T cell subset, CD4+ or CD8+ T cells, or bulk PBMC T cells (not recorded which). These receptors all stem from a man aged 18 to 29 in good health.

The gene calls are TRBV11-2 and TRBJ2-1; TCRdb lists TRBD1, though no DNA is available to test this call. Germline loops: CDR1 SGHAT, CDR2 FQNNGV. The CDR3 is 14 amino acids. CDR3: CASSLETGGNEQFF.

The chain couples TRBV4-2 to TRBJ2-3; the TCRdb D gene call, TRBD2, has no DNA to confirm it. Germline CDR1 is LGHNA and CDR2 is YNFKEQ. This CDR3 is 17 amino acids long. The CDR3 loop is CASSHRRGTSSTDTQYF.

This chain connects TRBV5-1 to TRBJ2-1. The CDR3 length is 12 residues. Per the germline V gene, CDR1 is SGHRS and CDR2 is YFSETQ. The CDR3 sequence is CASSLGNNEQFF.

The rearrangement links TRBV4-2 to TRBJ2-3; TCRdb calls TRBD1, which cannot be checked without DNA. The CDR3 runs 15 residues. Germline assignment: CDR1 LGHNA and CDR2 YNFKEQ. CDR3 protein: CASSQVFGQADTQYF.

The CDR3 here is CATSDPGLYQETQYF. The chain combines TRBV24-1 with TRBJ2-5; the TRBD2 assignment by TCRdb is unverifiable without DNA. The CDR3 loop spans 15 amino acids. Germline CDR1 reads KGHDR; CDR2 reads SFDVKD.

CDR3 region: CASSSLPQGQIDTQYF. The chain links TRBV5-1 to TRBJ2-3; TCRdb selects TRBD1, and the lack of DNA leaves this call unchecked. Germline CDR1 and CDR2: SGHRS and YFSETQ. The CDR3 is 16 amino acids.

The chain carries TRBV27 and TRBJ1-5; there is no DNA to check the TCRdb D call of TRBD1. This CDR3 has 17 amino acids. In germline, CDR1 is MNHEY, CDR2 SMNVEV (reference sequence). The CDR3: CASSLLGVGSSNQPQHF.

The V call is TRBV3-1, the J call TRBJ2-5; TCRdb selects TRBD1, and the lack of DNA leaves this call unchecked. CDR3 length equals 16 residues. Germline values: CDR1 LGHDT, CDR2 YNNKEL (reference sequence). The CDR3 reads CASSPTGVGAQETQYF.

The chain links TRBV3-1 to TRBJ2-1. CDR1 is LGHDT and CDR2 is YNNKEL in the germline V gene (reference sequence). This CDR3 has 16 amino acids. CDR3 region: CASSQIWGNSYNEQFF.

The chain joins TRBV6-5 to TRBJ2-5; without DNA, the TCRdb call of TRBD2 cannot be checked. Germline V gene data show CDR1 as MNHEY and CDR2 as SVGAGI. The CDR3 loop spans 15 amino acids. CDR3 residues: CASSYSGGREETQYF.

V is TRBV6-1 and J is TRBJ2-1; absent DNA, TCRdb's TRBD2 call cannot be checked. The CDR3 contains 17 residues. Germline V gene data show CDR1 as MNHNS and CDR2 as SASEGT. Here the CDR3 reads CASKGLAGPSSYNEQFF.

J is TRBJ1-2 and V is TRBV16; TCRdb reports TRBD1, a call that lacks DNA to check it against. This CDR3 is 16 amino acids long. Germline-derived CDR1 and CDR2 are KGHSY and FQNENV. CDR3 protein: CASSQSLGPTNYGYTF.

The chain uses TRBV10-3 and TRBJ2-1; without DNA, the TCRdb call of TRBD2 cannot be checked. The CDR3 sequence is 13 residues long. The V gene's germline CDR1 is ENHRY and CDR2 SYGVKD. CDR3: CAISEPSVNEQFF.

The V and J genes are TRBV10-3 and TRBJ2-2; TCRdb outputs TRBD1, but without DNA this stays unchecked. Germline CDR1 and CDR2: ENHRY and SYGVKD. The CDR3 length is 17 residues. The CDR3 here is CAISEYTGGSWTGELFF.

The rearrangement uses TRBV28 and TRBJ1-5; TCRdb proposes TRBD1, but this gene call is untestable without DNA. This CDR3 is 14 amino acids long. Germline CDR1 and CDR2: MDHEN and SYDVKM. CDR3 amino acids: CASSSGQGSQPQHF.